This T cell receptor (beta chain) comes out of a study of post-analysis software for immune sequencing data. The V end lost 6 bases, the J end lost 5 bases, and 13 bases lay between the germline ends. The CDR3 runs 13 residues. This clonotype occurred many times. The antigen is not known. Study outcomes and limitations: Five TRBV segments were significantly more frequent in patients than in controls. TRBV5-6, TRBV5-1 and TRBV20-1 were among these segments.

Researchers reported that TCR beta cDNA libraries carried unique molecular identifiers. MiXCR, applied by TCRdb to the PCR reads, yields one record per CDR3 protein. The sample has roughly 540,000 distinct CDR3 sequences; roughly 34% are singletons. The TCR sequence derives from a girl younger than 18 with multiple sclerosis. The chain uses TRBV12-3 or TRBV12-4 and TRBJ1-2; no definite D call. Material: blood. CDR3 loop: CASSSPGPYGYTF. The CDR3 nucleotides read TGTGCCAGCAGCTCACCCGGACCTTATGGCTACACCTTC.